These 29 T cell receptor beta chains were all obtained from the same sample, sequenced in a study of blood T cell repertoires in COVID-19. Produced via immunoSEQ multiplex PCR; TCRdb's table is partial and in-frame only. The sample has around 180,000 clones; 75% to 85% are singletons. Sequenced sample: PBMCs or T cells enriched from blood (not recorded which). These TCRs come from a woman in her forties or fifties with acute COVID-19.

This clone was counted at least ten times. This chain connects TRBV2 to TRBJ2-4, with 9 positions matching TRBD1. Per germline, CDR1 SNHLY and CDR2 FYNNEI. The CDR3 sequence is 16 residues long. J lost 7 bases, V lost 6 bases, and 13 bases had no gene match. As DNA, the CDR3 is TGTGCCAGCAGCGAGGGGTCGGGACAGGGACGGAACATTCAGTACTTC. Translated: CASSEGSGQGRNIQYF.

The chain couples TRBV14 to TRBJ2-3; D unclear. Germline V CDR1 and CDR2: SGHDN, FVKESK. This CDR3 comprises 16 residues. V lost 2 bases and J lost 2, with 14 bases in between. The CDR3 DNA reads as TGTGCCAGCAGCCAACTAGGTCAGCGAGTCACAGATACGCAGTATTTT. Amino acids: CASSQLGQRVTDTQYF.

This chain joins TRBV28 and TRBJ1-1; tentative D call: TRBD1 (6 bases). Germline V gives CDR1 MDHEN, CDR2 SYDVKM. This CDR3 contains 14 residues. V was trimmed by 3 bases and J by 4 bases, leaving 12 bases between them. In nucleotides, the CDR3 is TGTGCCAGCAGTTTGGGACACGGCGTCACTGAAGCTTTCTTT. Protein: CASSLGHGVTEAFF. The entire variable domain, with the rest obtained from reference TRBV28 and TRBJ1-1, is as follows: DVKVTQSSRYLVKRTGEKVFLECVQDMDHENMFWYRQDPGLGLRLIYFSYDVKMKEKGDIPEGYSVSREKKERFSLILESASTNQTSMYLCASSLGHGVTEAFFGQGTRLTVV.

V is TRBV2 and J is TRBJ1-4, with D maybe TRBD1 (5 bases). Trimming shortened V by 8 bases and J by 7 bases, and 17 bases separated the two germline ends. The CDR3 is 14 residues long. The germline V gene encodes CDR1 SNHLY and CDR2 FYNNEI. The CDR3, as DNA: TGTGCCAGCTCTCGGGGACTGACGGGTGAAAAACTGTTTTTT. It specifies CASSRGLTGEKLFF.

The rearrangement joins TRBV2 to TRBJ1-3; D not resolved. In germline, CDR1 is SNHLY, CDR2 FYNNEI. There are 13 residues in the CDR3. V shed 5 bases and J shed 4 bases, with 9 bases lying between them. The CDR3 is CASSPYPGNTIYF. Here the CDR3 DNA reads TGTGCCAGCAGTCCCTATCCCGGAAACACCATATATTTT. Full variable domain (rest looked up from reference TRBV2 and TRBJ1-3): EPEVTQTPSHQVTQMGQEVILRCVPISNHLYFYWYRQILGQKVEFLVSFYNNEISEKSEIFDDQFSVERPDGSNFTLKIRSTKLEDSAMYFCASSPYPGNTIYFGEGSWLTVV.

The DNA of the CDR3 is TGTGCCACCAGTGATGGGGGCGGGAAAAACATTCAGTACTTC. Its translation is CATSDGGGKNIQYF. The J gene is TRBJ2-4, the V gene TRBV24-1; the D gene is possibly TRBD1 (6 bases). V lost 3 bases and J lost 4, with 9 bases in between. The germline V gene has CDR1 KGHDR and CDR2 SFDVKD. The CDR3 loop spans 14 amino acids.

CDR3 amino acids: CASSTEQGPNPHSNQPQHF. As DNA, the CDR3 is TGTGCCAGTAGTACGGAACAGGGGCCGAATCCTCATAGCAATCAGCCCCAGCATTTT. This rearrangement joins TRBV19 to TRBJ1-5, with TRBD1 matching 7 bases. Germline lookup yields CDR1 LNHDA and CDR2 SQIVND (reference sequence). The J segment lost 0 bases and the V segment lost 4 bases, leaving 15 bases of the junction unmatched. The CDR3 contains 19 residues.

CDR3: CASSYSRQGDEQYV. CDR3 sequence (DNA): TGTGCCAGCAGTTACTCACGACAGGGGGACGAGCAGTACGTC. The chain has TRBV6-2 or TRBV6-3 and TRBJ2-7, with 9 bases fitting TRBD1. CDR1 and CDR2 from the germline V gene are MNHEY and SVGEGT. The CDR3 spans 14 residues. J lost 5 bases, V lost 0 bases, and 2 bases had no gene match.

CDR3 in amino acids: CAIQKYNEQFF. The CDR3 coding sequence is TGCGCCATCCAAAAATACAATGAGCAGTTCTTC. J is TRBJ2-1 and V is TRBV23-1; unclear D gene. TRBV23-1 is annotated as an ORF whose role is uncertain. This CDR3 has 11 amino acids. Trimming shortened V by 10 bases and J by 4 bases, and 8 bases separated the two germline ends.

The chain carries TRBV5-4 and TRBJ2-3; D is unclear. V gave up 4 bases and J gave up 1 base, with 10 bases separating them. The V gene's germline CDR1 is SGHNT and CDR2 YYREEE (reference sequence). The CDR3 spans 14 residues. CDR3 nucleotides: TGTGCCAGCAGCCCGCGCGGTCGCACAGATACGCAGTATTTT. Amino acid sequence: CASSPRGRTDTQYF.

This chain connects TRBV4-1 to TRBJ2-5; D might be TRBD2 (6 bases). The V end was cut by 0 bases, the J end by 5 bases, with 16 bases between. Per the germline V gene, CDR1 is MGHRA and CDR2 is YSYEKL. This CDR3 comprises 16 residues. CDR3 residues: CASSQEGGPAGETQYF. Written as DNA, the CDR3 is TGCGCCAGCAGCCAAGAGGGGGGTCCCGCGGGGGAGACCCAGTACTTC.

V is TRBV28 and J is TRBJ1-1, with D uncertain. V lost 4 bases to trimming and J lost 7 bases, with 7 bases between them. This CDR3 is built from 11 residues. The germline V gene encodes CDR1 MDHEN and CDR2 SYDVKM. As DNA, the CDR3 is TGTGCCAGCAGTTCCACAGTTGAAGCTTTCTTT. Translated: CASSSTVEAFF.

CDR3 region: CASSLGGLGRTQYF. The CDR3 bases are TGTGCCAGCAGTTTAGGGGGGTTGGGCCGCACCCAGTACTTC. This chain uses TRBV28 with TRBJ2-5; D is possibly TRBD2 (6 bases). CDR1 and CDR2 from the germline V gene are MDHEN and SYDVKM. CDR3 length equals 14 residues. V shed 2 bases and J shed 8 bases, with 15 bases lying between them.

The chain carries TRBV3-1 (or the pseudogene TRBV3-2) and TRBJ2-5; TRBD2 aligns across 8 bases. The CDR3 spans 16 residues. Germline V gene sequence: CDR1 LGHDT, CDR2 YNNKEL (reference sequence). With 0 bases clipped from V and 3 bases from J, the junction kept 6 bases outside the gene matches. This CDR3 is CASSQDRGTREETQYF. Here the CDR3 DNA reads TGTGCCAGCAGCCAAGATCGAGGGACTAGAGAAGAGACCCAGTACTTC.

The CDR3 DNA is TGTGCCAGCTCACCGAGGCGGAACACTGAAGCTTTCTTT. Translated, it gives CASSPRRNTEAFF. The chain links TRBV18 to TRBJ1-1; unclear D gene. V was clipped by 3 bases and J by 1 base, with 6 bases between them. This CDR3 contains 13 residues. Germline V gene data show CDR1 as KGHSH and CDR2 as LQKENI. Full variable domain (remainder filled in from reference TRBV18 and TRBJ1-1): NAGVMQNPRHLVRRRGQEARLRCSPMKGHSHVYWYRQLPEEGLKFMVYLQKENIIDESGMPKERFSAEFPKEGPSILRIQQVVRGDSAAYFCASSPRRNTEAFFGQGTRLTVV.

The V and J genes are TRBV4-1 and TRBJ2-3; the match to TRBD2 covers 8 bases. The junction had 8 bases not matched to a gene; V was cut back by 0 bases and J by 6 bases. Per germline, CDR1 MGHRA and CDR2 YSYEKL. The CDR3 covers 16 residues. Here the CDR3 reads CASSQDARGAFDTQYF. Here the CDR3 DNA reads TGCGCCAGCAGCCAAGATGCGCGGGGGGCTTTTGATACGCAGTATTTT.

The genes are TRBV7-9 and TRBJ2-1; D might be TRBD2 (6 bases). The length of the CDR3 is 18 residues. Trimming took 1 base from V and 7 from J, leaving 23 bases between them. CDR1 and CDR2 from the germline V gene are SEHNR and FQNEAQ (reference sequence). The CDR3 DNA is TGTGCCAGCAGCTTAGATTGGAGAGTTGGGTTGGAGGGAAATGAGCAGTTCTTC. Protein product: CASSLDWRVGLEGNEQFF. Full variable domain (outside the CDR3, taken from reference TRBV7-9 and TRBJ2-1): DTGVSQNPRHKITKRGQNVTFRCDPISEHNRLYWYRQTLGQGPEFLTYFQNEAQLEKSRLLSDRFSAERPKGSFSTLEIQRTEQGDSAMYLCASSLDWRVGLEGNEQFFGPGTRLTVL.

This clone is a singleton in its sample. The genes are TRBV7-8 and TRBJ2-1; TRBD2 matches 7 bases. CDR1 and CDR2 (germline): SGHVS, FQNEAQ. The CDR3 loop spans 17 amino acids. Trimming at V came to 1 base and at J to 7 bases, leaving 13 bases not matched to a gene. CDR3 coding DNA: TGTGCCAGCAGCTTAGGGGGGGGAGCAGGTGGACGGAATGAGCAGTTCTTC. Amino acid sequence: CASSLGGGAGGRNEQFF.

This CDR3 reads CASSLPQGWAFF. The CDR3 DNA sequence: TGTGCCAGCAGTTTGCCCCAGGGTTGGGCTTTCTTT. The rearrangement uses TRBV28 and TRBJ1-1; D possibly corresponds to TRBD1 (5 bases). The CDR3 consists of 12 residues. Trimming removed 3 bases at V and 11 bases at J, with 13 bases between. CDR1 and CDR2 from the germline V gene are MDHEN and SYDVKM.

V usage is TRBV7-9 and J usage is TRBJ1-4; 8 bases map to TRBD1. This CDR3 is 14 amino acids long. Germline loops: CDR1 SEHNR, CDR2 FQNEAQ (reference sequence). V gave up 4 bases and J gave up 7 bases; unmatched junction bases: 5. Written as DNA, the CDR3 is TGTGCCAGCAGCTCGGGACAGGAGGGTGAAAAACTGTTTTTT. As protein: CASSSGQEGEKLFF. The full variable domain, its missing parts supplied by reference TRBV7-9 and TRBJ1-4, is DTGVSQNPRHKITKRGQNVTFRCDPISEHNRLYWYRQTLGQGPEFLTYFQNEAQLEKSRLLSDRFSAERPKGSFSTLEIQRTEQGDSAMYLCASSSGQEGEKLFFGSGTQLSVL.

CDR3 in DNA: TGCGCCAGCAGCCAAGGCGGACAGGCCGATAACCTCCACTTT. This codes for CASSQGGQADNLHF. The V and J genes are TRBV4-3 and TRBJ1-6, with 7 nucleotides matching TRBD1. This CDR3 is built from 14 residues. Unmatched junction bases numbered 9, after V lost 1 base and J lost 15 bases. In germline, CDR1 is LGHNA, CDR2 YSLEER.

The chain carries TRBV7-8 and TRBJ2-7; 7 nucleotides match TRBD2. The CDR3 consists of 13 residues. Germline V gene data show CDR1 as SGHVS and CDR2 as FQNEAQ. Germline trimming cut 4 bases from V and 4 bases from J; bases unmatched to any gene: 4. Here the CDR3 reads CASSSHGGYEQYV. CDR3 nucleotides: TGTGCCAGCAGCTCCCACGGGGGGTACGAGCAGTACGTC.

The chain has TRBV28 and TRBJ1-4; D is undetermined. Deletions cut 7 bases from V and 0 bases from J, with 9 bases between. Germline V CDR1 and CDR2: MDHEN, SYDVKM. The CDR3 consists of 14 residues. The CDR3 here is CASTPGTTNEKLFF. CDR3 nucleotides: TGTGCCAGCACCCCAGGCACAACTAATGAAAAACTGTTTTTT.

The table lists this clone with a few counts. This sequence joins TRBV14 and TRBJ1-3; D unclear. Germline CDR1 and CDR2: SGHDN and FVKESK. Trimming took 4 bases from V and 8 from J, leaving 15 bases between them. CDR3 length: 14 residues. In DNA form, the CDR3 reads TGTGCCAGCAGCCCCCTCGGGAGTCGTTACACCATATATTTT. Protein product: CASSPLGSRYTIYF.

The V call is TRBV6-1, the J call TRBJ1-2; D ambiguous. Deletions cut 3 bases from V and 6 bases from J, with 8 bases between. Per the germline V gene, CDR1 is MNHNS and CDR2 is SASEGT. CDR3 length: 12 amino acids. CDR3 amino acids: CASSEAGDGYTF. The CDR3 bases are TGTGCCAGCAGTGAGGCCGGGGATGGCTACACCTTC.

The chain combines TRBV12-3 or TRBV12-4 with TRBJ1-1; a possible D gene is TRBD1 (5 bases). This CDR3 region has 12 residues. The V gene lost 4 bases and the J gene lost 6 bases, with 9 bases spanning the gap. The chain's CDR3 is CASSSGIAEAFF. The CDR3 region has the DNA TGTGCCAGCAGTTCAGGGATCGCTGAAGCTTTCTTT.

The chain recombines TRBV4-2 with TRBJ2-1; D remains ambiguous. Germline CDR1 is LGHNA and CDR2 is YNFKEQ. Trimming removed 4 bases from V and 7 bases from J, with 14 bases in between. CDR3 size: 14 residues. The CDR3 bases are TGTGCCAGCAGCCGAGACCTGACCGGGAATGAGCAGTTCTTC. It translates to CASSRDLTGNEQFF.

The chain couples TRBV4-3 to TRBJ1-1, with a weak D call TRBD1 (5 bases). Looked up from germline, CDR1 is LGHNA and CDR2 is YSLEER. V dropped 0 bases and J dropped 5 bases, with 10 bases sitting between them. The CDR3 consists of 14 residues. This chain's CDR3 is CASSQERGWTEAFF. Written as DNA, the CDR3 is TGCGCCAGCAGCCAAGAGCGGGGGTGGACTGAAGCTTTCTTT.

For the CDR3, the DNA is TGTGCCAGCAGGGTCGGTCTAGCGGGGGAAACAGGGACCTACGAGCAGTACGTC. Translating it yields CASRVGLAGETGTYEQYV. V gene TRBV2 combines with J gene TRBJ2-7; 10 bases are shared with TRBD2. Trimming removed 6 bases from V and 2 bases from J; junction bases left unmatched: 16. The CDR3 has 18 amino acids. Germline V gene data show CDR1 as SNHLY and CDR2 as FYNNEI.